These 30 T cell receptor beta chains were all obtained from the same sample, sequenced in a study of OX40 agonist ivuxolimab in advanced cancers. Some clones are missing from TCRdb's copy, which holds only in-frame ones; the method was immunoSEQ multiplex PCR. Among approximately 100,000 clones listed, 90% were seen once. The sequences come from CD4+ or CD8+ T cells sorted from blood, collected in a trial of the OX40 agonist ivuxolimab. The receptors shown here come from an adult with an advanced solid tumor such as melanoma, head and neck, liver or kidney cancer.

This clone was recorded once. The chain employs TRBV6-1 and TRBJ1-2; 9 bases are shared with TRBD1. The germline CDR1 and CDR2 sequences are MNHNS and SASEGT. J gave up 8 bases and V 4 bases, and 11 bases lay outside the gene matches. The CDR3 has 15 residues. The CDR3 bases are TGTGCCAGCAGTGTTGAGGGACAGGGAAGAGGAGGCTACACCTTC. This translates into CASSVEGQGRGGYTF.

The CDR3 DNA reads as TGTGCCAGCAGCTTAGCGGGAGTCTCAGATACGCAGTATTTT. It specifies CASSLAGVSDTQYF. The chain combines TRBV5-5 with TRBJ2-3; TRBD2 matches 8 bases. Germline trimming cut 2 bases from V and 4 bases from J; bases unmatched to any gene: 3. The CDR3 contains 14 residues. Germline V gene data show CDR1 as SGHKS and CDR2 as YYEKEE (reference sequence).

This chain connects TRBV7-9 to TRBJ1-1; possibly TRBD1 for D (6 bases). The CDR3 spans 15 residues. The V gene's germline CDR1 is SEHNR and CDR2 FQNEAQ (reference sequence). Trimming cost V 5 bases and J 5 bases, with 18 bases left between them. The CDR3 here is CASSVQRGPGTEAFF. In DNA, the CDR3 is TGTGCCAGCAGCGTACAACGGGGGCCTGGTACTGAAGCTTTCTTT.

This chain joins TRBV11-3 and TRBJ2-5; D is tentatively TRBD1 or TRBD2 (5 bases each). V was pared by 4 bases and J by 5 bases, with 11 bases between. Germline V gene data show CDR1 as SGHNT and CDR2 as YENEEA. This CDR3 contains 13 residues. The CDR3, as DNA: TGTGCCAGCAGCTCCGGGGCCGGGGAGACCCAGTACTTC. It is translated as CASSSGAGETQYF.

This chain connects TRBV5-1 to TRBJ2-7; D assignment may be TRBD1 or TRBD2 (5 bases each). The CDR3 consists of 14 residues. V was clipped by 5 bases and J by 6 bases, with 18 bases between them. Germline-derived CDR1 and CDR2 are SGHRS and YFSETQ. As DNA, the CDR3 is TGCGCCAGCAGAGCCCAGGGAGATTCGATCGAGCAGTACTTC. Translated, it gives CASRAQGDSIEQYF. Combining the CDR3 with reference TRBV5-1 and TRBJ2-7 gives the whole variable domain KAGVTQTPRYLIKTRGQQVTLSCSPISGHRSVSWYQQTPGQGLQFLFEYFSETQRNKGNFPGRFSGRQFSNSRSEMNVSTLELGDSALYLCASRAQGDSIEQYFGPGTRLTVT.

The chain links TRBV5-1 to TRBJ2-7; the match to TRBD1 covers 11 bases. Germline assignment: CDR1 SGHRS and CDR2 YFSETQ. This CDR3 region has 13 residues. J gave up 6 bases and V 7 bases, and 6 bases lay outside the gene matches. The CDR3 sequence: CASGTGGTAEQYF. CDR3 in DNA: TGCGCCAGCGGGACAGGGGGTACGGCCGAGCAGTACTTC.

The V call is TRBV7-9, the J call TRBJ2-1; D is unclear. This CDR3 contains 16 residues. Trimming left V 1 base short and J 8 bases short, with 18 bases between. The germline V gene encodes CDR1 SEHNR and CDR2 FQNEAQ (reference sequence). CDR3 bases: TGTGCCAGCAGCTTAGTTCGGGTTAACTCCCTCTATGAGCAGTTCTTC. Residues: CASSLVRVNSLYEQFF. The whole variable domain, filled in from reference TRBV7-9 and TRBJ2-1, reads DTGVSQNPRHKITKRGQNVTFRCDPISEHNRLYWYRQTLGQGPEFLTYFQNEAQLEKSRLLSDRFSAERPKGSFSTLEIQRTEQGDSAMYLCASSLVRVNSLYEQFFGPGTRLTVL.

The chain recombines TRBV5-6 with TRBJ1-2; 7 nucleotides agree with TRBD1. Trimming took 7 bases from V and 8 from J; bases not matched to a gene: 20. The V gene's germline CDR1 is SGHDT and CDR2 YYEEEE. The CDR3 covers 16 residues. The CDR3 sequence: CASEREDRLTRQGYTF. The CDR3 DNA reads TGTGCCAGCGAGAGGGAGGACAGGCTAACACGGCAAGGCTACACCTTC.

The J gene is TRBJ2-1, the V gene TRBV7-2; no clear D. The V and J ends lost 0 bases and 0 bases respectively, with 6 bases between them. Germline lookup yields CDR1 SGHTA and CDR2 FQGNSA. There are 15 residues in the CDR3. The CDR3 DNA reads as TGTGCCAGCAGCTTAGCAGGGTTCTCCTACAATGAGCAGTTCTTC. Its protein product is CASSLAGFSYNEQFF.

This clone was seen just once. The V call is TRBV5-1, the J call TRBJ1-1; tentative D call: TRBD1 (6 bases). V lost 7 bases to trimming and J lost 4 bases, with 20 bases between them. Per the germline V gene, CDR1 is SGHRS and CDR2 is YFSETQ. This CDR3 region has 15 residues. CDR3 amino acids: CASEPTGFVFTEAFF. The CDR3 DNA sequence: TGCGCCAGCGAACCCACAGGGTTTGTATTCACTGAAGCTTTCTTT. Combining the CDR3 with reference TRBV5-1 and TRBJ1-1 gives the whole variable domain KAGVTQTPRYLIKTRGQQVTLSCSPISGHRSVSWYQQTPGQGLQFLFEYFSETQRNKGNFPGRFSGRQFSNSRSEMNVSTLELGDSALYLCASEPTGFVFTEAFFGQGTRLTVV.

V gene TRBV5-1 combines with J gene TRBJ2-5; 13 bases match TRBD2. The V and J ends lost 4 bases and 2 bases, in that order; junction bases with no gene match: 5. CDR1 SGHRS and CDR2 YFSETQ come from the germline V gene. The CDR3 spans 16 residues. CDR3 sequence: CASSLGTSGNQETQYF. CDR3 DNA sequence: TGCGCCAGCAGCCTCGGGACTAGCGGGAATCAAGAGACCCAGTACTTC.

This chain links TRBV19 with TRBJ2-2; TRBD2 matches 8 bases. The CDR3 has 16 residues. V gave up 5 bases and J gave up 1 base; unmatched junction bases: 6. Germline assignment: CDR1 LNHDA and CDR2 SQIVND (reference sequence). CDR3 sequence (DNA): TGTGCCAGTAGTTTGAAGAGCGGGAGGAACACCGGGGAGCTGTTTTTT. This gives the protein CASSLKSGRNTGELFF.

This clone was observed a few times. The chain uses TRBV4-2 and TRBJ2-7, with unresolved D. Trimming left V 3 bases short and J 6 bases short, with 9 bases between. The CDR3 runs to 12 residues. Germline CDR1 LGHNA, CDR2 YNFKEQ. The CDR3 spells CASSHPVGEQYF. DNA for the CDR3: TGTGCCAGCAGCCACCCCGTAGGCGAGCAGTACTTC.

J is TRBJ2-7 and V is TRBV7-2, with D unresolved. CDR1 and CDR2 from the germline V gene are SGHTA and FQGNSA. The CDR3 is 13 amino acids. V was trimmed by 1 base and J by 3 bases, leaving 7 bases between them. CDR3 protein: CASSLVRSYEQYF. In DNA form, the CDR3 reads TGTGCCAGCAGCTTAGTACGGAGCTACGAGCAGTACTTC. The whole variable domain, remainder taken from reference TRBV7-2 and TRBJ2-7, is GAGVSQSPSNKVTEKGKDVELRCDPISGHTALYWYRQSLGQGLEFLIYFQGNSAPDKSGLPSDRFSAERTGGSVSTLTIQRTQQEDSAVYLCASSLVRSYEQYFGPGTRLTVT.

The V gene is TRBV6-5, the J gene TRBJ2-5; 12 bases agree with TRBD1. CDR1 is MNHEY, CDR2 SVGAGI, per germline. V shed 4 bases and J 4 bases; nucleotides not matched to a gene: 4. The CDR3 length is 15 residues. The DNA for the CDR3 is TGTGCCAGCAGTTCCGGGACAGGGGGCCGAGAGACCCAGTACTTC. Translation: CASSSGTGGRETQYF.

The chain is built from TRBV30 and TRBJ2-1; 12 bases map to TRBD2. After removal of 0 bases from V and 12 bases from J, the junction contained 3 bases not matched to a gene. CDR3 size: 13 residues. Germline CDR1 is GTSNPN and CDR2 is SVGIG (reference sequence). The CDR3 DNA reads as TGTGCCTGGAGTGTTTCGACTAGCGGGGGGCAGTTCTTC. This gives the protein CAWSVSTSGGQFF.

The chain recombines TRBV5-1 with TRBJ1-2; 7 positions match TRBD1. The junction had 12 bases not matched to a gene; V was cut back by 0 bases and J by 4 bases. CDR1 is SGHRS, CDR2 YFSETQ, per germline. The length of the CDR3 is 17 residues. CDR3 DNA sequence: TGCGCCAGCAGCTTGGCCCGAGGGACAGCCGCTTCCTATGGCTACACCTTC. It codes for CASSLARGTAASYGYTF.

The CDR3: CASSLRVSGNTIYF. The CDR3 DNA reads as TGTGCCAGCAGCTTACGAGTCTCTGGAAACACCATATATTTT. The chain combines TRBV7-9 with TRBJ1-3; the D is unclear. V lost 2 bases, J lost 0 bases, and 5 bases lay in between. The CDR3 extends over 14 amino acids. Looked up from germline, CDR1 is SEHNR and CDR2 is FQNEAQ (reference sequence).

This clone was detected once. This CDR3 reads CASSLLQVHYGYTF. In DNA, the CDR3 is TGTGCCAGCAGCTTATTGCAGGTTCACTATGGCTACACCTTC. The J gene is TRBJ1-2, the V gene TRBV7-9, with unresolved D. V shed 2 bases and J shed 3 bases, with 10 bases lying between them. The CDR3 length is 14 residues. Germline assignment: CDR1 SEHNR and CDR2 FQNEAQ (reference sequence).

The chain joins TRBV2 to TRBJ1-3; D is uncertain. V lost 5 bases and J lost 4, with 18 bases in between. The CDR3 totals 16 residues. CDR1 is SNHLY, CDR2 FYNNEI, per germline. The DNA of the CDR3 is TGTGCCAGCAGTCCGGAAGGACTAGCTGTCGGAAACACCATATATTTT. This sequence encodes CASSPEGLAVGNTIYF.

The J gene is TRBJ2-7, the V gene TRBV18, with D perhaps matching TRBD1 (6 bases). Germline V gene sequence: CDR1 KGHSH, CDR2 LQKENI. V lost 6 bases to trimming and J lost 0 bases, with 15 bases between them. The CDR3 loop spans 15 amino acids. The CDR3 spells CASSPDSQGSYEQYF. The CDR3 coding sequence is TGTGCCAGCTCCCCGGACAGCCAGGGCTCCTACGAGCAGTACTTC.

The chain recombines TRBV5-1 with TRBJ2-1; D perhaps matches TRBD2 (6 bases). This CDR3 contains 14 residues. V was pared by 4 bases and J by 10 bases, with 18 bases between. Germline values: CDR1 SGHRS, CDR2 YFSETQ. For the CDR3, the DNA is TGCGCCAGCAGCCCGACGGAGGGAGGCGGCGAGCAGTTCTTC. Translation: CASSPTEGGGEQFF.

The chain carries TRBV7-2 and TRBJ1-2; no definite D call. The CDR3 extends over 14 amino acids. V was pared by 5 bases and J by 0 bases, with 10 bases between. Germline lookup yields CDR1 SGHTA and CDR2 FQGNSA. The CDR3 reads CASSPPGPNYGYTF. The CDR3 DNA reads as TGTGCCAGCAGCCCCCCCGGGCCTAACTATGGCTACACCTTC.

V and J are TRBV5-1 and TRBJ2-1, with TRBD2 matching 8 bases. Trimming cost V 6 bases and J 3 bases; bases outside gene matches: 5. In germline, CDR1 is SGHRS, CDR2 YFSETQ. CDR3 size: 14 residues. CDR3 loop: CASKSGRDYNEQFF. The CDR3 DNA follows: TGCGCCAGCAAAAGCGGGAGAGACTACAATGAGCAGTTCTTC.

The gene calls are TRBV27 and TRBJ1-5; D is unclear. Between the trimmed V and J ends, which lost 5 bases and 1 base, there was a span of 6 bases. Looked up from germline, CDR1 is MNHEY and CDR2 is SMNVEV (reference sequence). The CDR3 length is 13 residues. The CDR3 sequence: CASSRESNQPQHF. The CDR3 DNA follows: TGTGCCAGCAGTAGGGAAAGCAATCAGCCCCAGCATTTT.

This clone was found once. The V and J genes are TRBV11-2 and TRBJ2-5; D is tentatively TRBD1 or TRBD2 (6 bases each). V lost 3 bases and J lost 2, with 10 bases in between. Germline lookup yields CDR1 SGHAT and CDR2 FQNNGV. This CDR3 is 14 amino acids long. The CDR3 DNA sequence: TGTGCCAGCAGCTTCTCGGGGGCTCAAGAGACCCAGTACTTC. Translation: CASSFSGAQETQYF.

The V gene is TRBV11-1, the J gene TRBJ2-1; 10 bases fit TRBD2. Germline V gene data show CDR1 as SGHAT and CDR2 as FQDESV (reference sequence). The length of the CDR3 is 17 residues. Trimming removed 2 bases from V and 0 bases from J; junction bases left unmatched: 4. The CDR3 loop is CASSLWSSGSSYNEQFF. For the CDR3, the DNA is TGTGCCAGCAGCTTATGGTCTAGCGGGAGCTCCTACAATGAGCAGTTCTTC.

This clone was counted a single time. The chain recombines TRBV19 with TRBJ2-7; possibly TRBD1 or TRBD2 for D (8 bases each). The V end lost 7 bases, the J end lost 0 bases, and 19 bases lay between the germline ends. The CDR3 is 16 amino acids. Germline-derived CDR1 and CDR2 are LNHDA and SQIVND (reference sequence). The CDR3 loop reads CASTPSGGTGSYEQYF. The CDR3 bases are TGTGCCAGTACCCCATCGGGGGGGACAGGCTCCTACGAGCAGTACTTC.

The rearrangement links TRBV15 to TRBJ2-2; TRBD2 aligns across 9 bases. The CDR3 has 17 amino acids. The germline CDR1 and CDR2 sequences are LNHNV and YYDKDF (reference sequence). V was pared by 3 bases and J by 2 bases, with 7 bases of the junction left unmatched. CDR3 DNA sequence: TGTGCCACCAGCAGGGGCCGACTAGCGGAAAACACCGGGGAGCTGTTTTTT. Its translation: CATSRGRLAENTGELFF.

The rearrangement uses TRBV5-8 and TRBJ1-2; possible D gene TRBD1, 5 bases. Germline CDR1 is SGHTS and CDR2 is YDEGEE. Trimming shortened V by 4 bases and J by 5 bases, and 12 bases separated the two germline ends. The CDR3 is 13 residues long. The CDR3 DNA sequence: TGTGCCAGCAGCCCCAGGGATTTTTATGGCTACACCTTC. It translates to CASSPRDFYGYTF. Combining the CDR3 with reference TRBV5-8 and TRBJ1-2 gives the whole variable domain EAGVTQSPTHLIKTRGQQATLRCSPISGHTSVYWYQQALGLGLQFLLWYDEGEERNRGNFPPRFSGRQFPNYSSELNVNALELEDSALYLCASSPRDFYGYTFGSGTRLTVV.